This T cell receptor (beta chain) stems from a study of somatic mutations in cytotoxic T cells in rheumatoid arthritis. Study-level results: Rheumatoid arthritis patients, but not healthy controls, exhibited increasing CD8+ clonality with age. The top CD8+ clone topped 20% of CD8+ cells in about an eighth of the roughly 60 patients.

Clones were sequenced by immunoSEQ multiplex PCR, and TCRdb holds only the in-frame ones, with some missing. The table includes approximately 9,400 clones, 70% to 90% detected once. Regarding this clone: Its specificity is unknown.

Germline trimming cut 0 bases from V and 0 bases from J; bases unmatched to any gene: 7. CDR1 is SGDLS, CDR2 YYNGEE, per germline. The CDR3 runs to 17 residues. This rearrangement joins TRBV9 to TRBJ2-3; 7 positions agree with TRBD2. The sequence came from an adult with rheumatoid arthritis. The sample taken for sequencing was CD8+ T cells sorted from blood. The CDR3 here is CASSVARDYVSTDTQYF. The CDR3 DNA is TGTGCCAGCAGCGTAGCTAGGGACTACGTTAGCACAGATACGCAGTATTTT.